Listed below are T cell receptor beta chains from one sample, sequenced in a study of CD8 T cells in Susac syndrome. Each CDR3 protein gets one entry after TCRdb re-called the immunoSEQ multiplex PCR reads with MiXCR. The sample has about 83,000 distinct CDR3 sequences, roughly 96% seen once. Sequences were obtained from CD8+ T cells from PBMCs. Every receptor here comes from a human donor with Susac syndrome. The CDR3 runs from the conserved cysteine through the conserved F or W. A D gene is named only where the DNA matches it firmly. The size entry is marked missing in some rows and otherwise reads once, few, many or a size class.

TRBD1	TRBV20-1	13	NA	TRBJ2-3	CSARWDRALAQYF	TGCAGTGCTAGATGGGACAGGGCCCTTGCGCAGTATTTT
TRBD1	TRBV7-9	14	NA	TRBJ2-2	CASSSWDRPGELFF	TGTGCCAGCAGTTCCTGGGACAGACCCGGGGAGCTGTTTTTT
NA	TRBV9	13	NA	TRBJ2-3	CASSVSGTDTQYF	TGTGCCAGCAGCGTGAGCGGCACAGATACGCAGTATTTT
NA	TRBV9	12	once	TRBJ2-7	CASSEDSHEQYF	TGTGCCAGCAGCGAGGACAGCCACGAGCAGTACTTC
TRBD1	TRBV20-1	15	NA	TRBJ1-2	CSARDAGQGYYGYTF	TGCAGTGCTAGAGACGCGGGACAGGGCTACTATGGCTACACCTTC
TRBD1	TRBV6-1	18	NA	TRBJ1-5	CASRHTGGNYYSNQPQHF	TGTGCCAGCAGGCACACAGGGGGAAACTACTATAGCAATCAGCCCCAGCATTTT
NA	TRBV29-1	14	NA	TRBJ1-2	CSVETAEGNYGYTF	TGCAGCGTTGAAACGGCGGAAGGAAACTATGGCTACACCTTC
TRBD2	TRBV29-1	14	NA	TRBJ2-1	CSVAIAGDIDEQFF	TGCAGCGTTGCTATTGCGGGAGATATCGATGAGCAGTTCTTC
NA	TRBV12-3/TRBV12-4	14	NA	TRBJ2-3	CASSPSSLVDTQYF	TGTGCCAGCAGTCCAAGCAGCCTTGTGGATACGCAGTATTTT
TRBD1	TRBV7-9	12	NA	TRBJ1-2	CAGTGQGYGYTF	TGTGCCGGGACCGGACAGGGATATGGCTACACCTTC
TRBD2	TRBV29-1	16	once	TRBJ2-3	CSVESPTSGRTDTQYF	TGCAGCGTTGAATCCCCTACTAGCGGGAGAACAGATACGCAGTATTTT
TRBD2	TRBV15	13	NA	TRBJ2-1	CATSLEGGREQFF	TGTGCCACCAGCCTAGAGGGAGGGCGCGAGCAGTTCTTC
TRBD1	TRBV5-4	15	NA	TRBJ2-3	CASRITGGSTDTQYF	TGTGCCAGCAGGATCACAGGGGGTAGCACAGATACGCAGTATTTT
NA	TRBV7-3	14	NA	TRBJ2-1	CASSLDGNYNEQFF	TGTGCCAGCAGCTTAGACGGGAACTACAATGAGCAGTTCTTC
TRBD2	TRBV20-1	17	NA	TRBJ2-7	CSARDGDSGGSSYEQYF	TGCAGTGCTAGAGATGGGGATAGCGGGGGGAGCTCCTACGAGCAGTACTTC
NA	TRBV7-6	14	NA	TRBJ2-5	CASSSLDGKETQYF	TGTGCCAGCAGCTCTCTGGACGGGAAAGAGACCCAGTACTTC
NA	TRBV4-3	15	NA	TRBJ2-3	CASSQDYFGTDTQYF	TGCGCCAGCAGCCAAGATTATTTTGGCACAGATACGCAGTATTTT
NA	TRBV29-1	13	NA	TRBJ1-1	CSVGAGVRAEAFF	TGCAGCGTTGGGGCGGGCGTGAGGGCTGAAGCTTTCTTT
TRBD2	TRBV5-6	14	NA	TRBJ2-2	CASSPGLGTGELFF	TGTGCCAGCAGCCCTGGACTAGGGACCGGGGAGCTGTTTTTT
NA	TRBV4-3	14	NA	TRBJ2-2	CASSQDPVPGELFF	TGCGCCAGCAGCCAAGATCCCGTTCCCGGGGAGCTGTTTTTT
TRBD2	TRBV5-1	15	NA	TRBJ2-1	CASSLRLAGTDEQFF	TGCGCCAGCAGCTTGCGGCTAGCGGGAACCGATGAGCAGTTCTTC
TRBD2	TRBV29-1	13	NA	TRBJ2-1	CSVGLAGSNEQFF	TGCAGCGTGGGACTAGCGGGCTCCAATGAGCAGTTCTTC
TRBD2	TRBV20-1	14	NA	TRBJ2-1	CSAAGLAGGNEQFF	TGCAGTGCGGCGGGACTAGCGGGGGGCAATGAGCAGTTCTTC
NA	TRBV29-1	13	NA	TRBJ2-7	CSVEGEIGYEQYF	TGCAGCGTTGAGGGGGAGATTGGCTACGAGCAGTACTTC
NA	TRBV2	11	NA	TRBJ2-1	CASSVRQGQFF	TGTGCCAGCAGTGTCAGGCAGGGGCAGTTCTTC
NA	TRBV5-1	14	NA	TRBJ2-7	CASTDGGGSYEQYF	TGCGCCAGCACGGACGGAGGGGGTAGCTACGAGCAGTACTTC
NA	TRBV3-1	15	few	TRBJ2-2	CASSPSGANTGELFF	TGTGCCAGCAGCCCCTCAGGCGCGAACACCGGGGAGCTGTTTTTT
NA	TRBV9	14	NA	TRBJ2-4	CASSVGDSQNIQYF	TGTGCCAGCAGCGTAGGTGACAGCCAAAACATTCAGTACTTC